Detailed here is one TCR beta chain. Sequencing was performed with immunoSEQ multiplex PCR; in TCRdb, only in-frame clones are kept and a portion is missing. Seen here are under 150,000 clones, 85% to 90% observed once, and the top ten hold around 1.6%. The sample is drawn from a study of T cell responses to AZD1222 COVID-19 vaccine. CDR3 length equals 11 residues. With 4 bases removed from V and 5 bases from J, the gap between germline ends came to 5 bases. This specimen was peripheral blood, taken 28 days after the second AZD1222 dose. This TCR came from an adult who received the AZD1222 COVID-19 vaccine. This chain connects TRBV12-3 or TRBV12-4 to TRBJ1-2; D uncertain. CDR3 bases: TGTGCCAGCAGTTCACAGTATGGCTACACCTTC. Its protein product is CASSSQYGYTF.